These 18 T cell receptor beta chains originate from one sample sequenced in a study of Ad26.COV2.S vaccination and SARS-CoV-2 variants (dated by TCRdb to the early 2020s). Preparation of the library involved the immunoSEQ multiplex PCR assay. What TCRdb holds here is the immuneACCESS table cut down to in-frame rearrangements. Part of the clones is not present; checked against another copy, under half of the missing clones reflect an unresolved V gene, and the others are unexplained. The sample records around 300,000 clones, 88% of which are singletons. 6.4% of the sample comes from the top ten. The treatment or condition tag for this specimen amounts to: about 20 received Ad26.COV2.S at low or high dose, single or two shots; about five received placebo; per-sample allocation not given. For vaccine and placebo recipients, the sequenced repertoires came from samples collected on day 63 after the first injection.

The specimen was peripheral blood, collected in a trial of Ad26.COV2.S vaccine versus placebo. These TCRs come from a person between 18 and 65 years old who received the Ad26.COV2.S COVID-19 vaccine or a placebo.

V and J are TRBV18 and TRBJ2-7, with a possible D match to TRBD2 (5 bases). This CDR3 is 15 amino acids long. Trimming left V 1 base short and J 1 base short, with 11 bases between. The germline V gene encodes CDR1 KGHSH and CDR2 LQKENI. CDR3 sequence (DNA): TGTGCCAGCTCACCACATCAGGACTCGTCCTACGAGCAGTACTTC. Amino acid sequence: CASSPHQDSSYEQYF. The whole variable domain, filled in from reference TRBV18 and TRBJ2-7, reads NAGVMQNPRHLVRRRGQEARLRCSPMKGHSHVYWYRQLPEEGLKFMVYLQKENIIDESGMPKERFSAEFPKEGPSILRIQQVVRGDSAAYFCASSPHQDSSYEQYFGPGTRLTVT.

The chain has TRBV28 and TRBJ2-7, with a weak D call TRBD2 (5 bases). The CDR3 has 17 residues. Germline CDR1 reads MDHEN; CDR2 reads SYDVKM. Trimming took 2 bases from V and 3 from J, leaving 20 bases between them. The DNA of the CDR3 is TGTGCCAGCAGTTTAGCCCCCCTCGGGGTCCCGAGCTACGAGCAGTACTTC. Protein sequence: CASSLAPLGVPSYEQYF.

Details on this clone: Other DNA sequences from this sample encode an identical CDR3 as well. The chain couples TRBV20-1 to TRBJ2-7; D assignment may be TRBD1 or TRBD2 (5 bases each). Trimming shortened V by 1 base and J by 4 bases, and 5 bases separated the two germline ends. This CDR3 has 11 amino acids. Germline-derived CDR1 and CDR2 are DFQATT and SNEGSKA (reference sequence). CDR3 residues: CSARGGYEQYF. CDR3 sequence (DNA): TGCAGTGCTAGAGGGGGGTACGAGCAGTACTTC.

The rearrangement uses TRBV9 and TRBJ2-7, with D uncertain. The CDR3 has 16 amino acids. Germline values: CDR1 SGDLS, CDR2 YYNGEE. V was trimmed by 2 bases and J by 0 bases, leaving 15 bases between them. The CDR3 nucleotides read TGTGCCAGCAGCGTCTCGGGCGGACGGAGCTCCTACGAGCAGTACTTC. Translated: CASSVSGGRSSYEQYF.

The chain has TRBV6-2 or TRBV6-3 and TRBJ2-3; D is unresolved. The V gene's germline CDR1 is MNHEY and CDR2 SVGEGT. V gave up 5 bases and J gave up 3 bases, with 6 bases separating them. The CDR3 runs 12 residues. The CDR3 protein is CASSRTTDTQYF. The CDR3 nucleotides read TGTGCCAGCAGTCGGACGACAGATACGCAGTATTTT.

There are a few counts of this clone. The chain has TRBV30 and TRBJ1-5; D uncertain. In germline, CDR1 is GTSNPN, CDR2 SVGIG (reference sequence). Trimming shortened V by 0 bases and J by 5 bases, and 14 bases separated the two germline ends. This CDR3 contains 15 residues. CDR3 bases: TGTGCCTGGAGTGTACATCTTTTACGGGATCAGCCCCAGCATTTT. Protein: CAWSVHLLRDQPQHF.

With regard to this clone: A read error may produce the germline difference seen at one junction end. This chain links TRBV7-7 with TRBJ2-1, with TRBD1 matching over 9 bases. Germline lookup yields CDR1 SSHAT and CDR2 FNYEAQ (reference sequence). The CDR3 contains 15 residues. Written as DNA, the CDR3 is TGTGCTAGCAGCTCCGGACAGGGGACCTACAATGAGCAGTTCTTC. This gives the protein CASSSGQGTYNEQFF.

The gene calls are TRBV28 and TRBJ2-7; the match to TRBD1 covers 9 bases. The CDR3 has 13 amino acids. Germline V gene lookup returns CDR1 MDHEN and CDR2 SYDVKM. The trim removed 10 bases at V and 12 bases at J, leaving 16 bases unmatched. This CDR3 is CATNYAGTGYPYF. As DNA, the CDR3 is TGTGCCACCAATTACGCCGGGACAGGGTATCCGTACTTC.

This rearrangement joins TRBV30 to TRBJ1-3; D gene unclear. The germline V and J ends were trimmed by 7 bases and 0 bases, with 13 bases remaining between them. This CDR3 is built from 14 residues. The germline CDR1 and CDR2 sequences are GTSNPN and SVGIG (reference sequence). The CDR3 protein is CAYSLTRSGNTIYF. In DNA, the CDR3 is TGTGCCTACTCCCTCACCCGCTCTGGAAACACCATATATTTT.

The DNA for the CDR3 is TGTGCCACCAGCAGAGATCCGGGATGGGGAGAGACCCAGTACTTC. It is translated as CATSRDPGWGETQYF. The rearrangement links TRBV15 to TRBJ2-5; the D gene is possibly TRBD2 (5 bases). Germline values: CDR1 LNHNV, CDR2 YYDKDF (reference sequence). Trimming stripped 0 bases from V and 4 bases from J, with 12 bases between. This CDR3 is built from 15 residues.

The V gene is TRBV14, the J gene TRBJ1-3; D is undetermined. The V end was cut by 1 base, the J end by 6 bases, with 13 bases between. Looked up from germline, CDR1 is SGHDN and CDR2 is FVKESK. This CDR3 spans 15 amino acids. CDR3 region: CASSQVPGRVNTIYF. CDR3 bases: TGTGCCAGCAGCCAAGTTCCCGGTCGAGTAAACACCATATATTTT.

J is TRBJ2-2 and V is TRBV7-2; TRBD1 is a possible D gene (5 bases). The germline gives CDR1 SGHTA, CDR2 FQGNSA. CDR3 length equals 15 residues. Trimming removed 1 base at V and 4 bases at J, with 10 bases between. The CDR3 loop reads CASSLGQSGTGELFF. CDR3 DNA: TGTGCCAGCAGCTTAGGACAGTCTGGCACCGGGGAGCTGTTTTTT.

The rearrangement uses TRBV28 and TRBJ1-2, with TRBD1 matching over 9 bases. V lost 4 bases, J lost 4 bases, and 13 bases stayed unmatched. The CDR3 loop spans 17 amino acids. Germline V CDR1 and CDR2: MDHEN, SYDVKM. In nucleotides, the CDR3 is TGTGCCAGCAGTTCCGGGACAGGGTCTATACTAGGCTATGGCTACACCTTC. This gives the protein CASSSGTGSILGYGYTF.

J is TRBJ2-3 and V is TRBV19; no firm D call. Looked up from germline, CDR1 is LNHDA and CDR2 is SQIVND (reference sequence). The germline V and J ends were trimmed by 3 bases and 0 bases, with 10 bases remaining between them. CDR3 length: 15 amino acids. The CDR3 DNA sequence: TGTGCCAGTAGTATTCTTGGCGCTAGCACAGATACGCAGTATTTT. Its translation: CASSILGASTDTQYF.

V is TRBV5-1 and J is TRBJ2-7; no definite D call. The CDR3 totals 16 residues. The V end was cut by 0 bases, the J end by 4 bases, with 17 bases between. Germline lookup yields CDR1 SGHRS and CDR2 YFSETQ. CDR3 bases: TGCGCCAGCAGCTTGGCGGTGGGTACGGCCGCGTACGAGCAGTACTTC. Its translation is CASSLAVGTAAYEQYF.

This chain connects TRBV19 to TRBJ2-7; TRBD2 matches at 14 bases. The CDR3 loop spans 18 amino acids. The germline V gene encodes CDR1 LNHDA and CDR2 SQIVND (reference sequence). Unmatched junction bases numbered 9, after V lost 5 bases and J lost 0 bases. The CDR3 loop reads CASSSGTSGSSGSYEQYF. CDR3 nucleotides: TGTGCCAGTAGTTCCGGGACTAGCGGGAGCTCCGGCTCCTACGAGCAGTACTTC.

The V gene is TRBV18, the J gene TRBJ2-7; TRBD2 aligns across 7 bases. The germline CDR1 and CDR2 sequences are KGHSH and LQKENI. This CDR3 region has 14 residues. Trimming took 6 bases from V and 3 from J; bases not matched to a gene: 8. This CDR3 is CASSRLAEIYEQYF. In DNA form, the CDR3 reads TGTGCCAGCTCCCGACTAGCAGAAATCTACGAGCAGTACTTC. Looking up the rest from reference TRBV18 and TRBJ2-7 gives the full variable domain: NAGVMQNPRHLVRRRGQEARLRCSPMKGHSHVYWYRQLPEEGLKFMVYLQKENIIDESGMPKERFSAEFPKEGPSILRIQQVVRGDSAAYFCASSRLAEIYEQYFGPGTRLTVT.

This clone was seen just once. One junction end does not reproduce the germline sequence, and a read error may be involved. This chain links TRBV20-1 with TRBJ1-2; a possible D gene is TRBD1 (5 bases). The germline gives CDR1 DFQATT, CDR2 SNEGSKA (reference sequence). The CDR3 is 16 amino acids. The CDR3 sequence: CSASSTMGEVNNGYTF. Written as DNA, the CDR3 is TGCAGTGCTAGTTCTACTATGGGGGAGGTTAACAATGGCTACACCTTC.